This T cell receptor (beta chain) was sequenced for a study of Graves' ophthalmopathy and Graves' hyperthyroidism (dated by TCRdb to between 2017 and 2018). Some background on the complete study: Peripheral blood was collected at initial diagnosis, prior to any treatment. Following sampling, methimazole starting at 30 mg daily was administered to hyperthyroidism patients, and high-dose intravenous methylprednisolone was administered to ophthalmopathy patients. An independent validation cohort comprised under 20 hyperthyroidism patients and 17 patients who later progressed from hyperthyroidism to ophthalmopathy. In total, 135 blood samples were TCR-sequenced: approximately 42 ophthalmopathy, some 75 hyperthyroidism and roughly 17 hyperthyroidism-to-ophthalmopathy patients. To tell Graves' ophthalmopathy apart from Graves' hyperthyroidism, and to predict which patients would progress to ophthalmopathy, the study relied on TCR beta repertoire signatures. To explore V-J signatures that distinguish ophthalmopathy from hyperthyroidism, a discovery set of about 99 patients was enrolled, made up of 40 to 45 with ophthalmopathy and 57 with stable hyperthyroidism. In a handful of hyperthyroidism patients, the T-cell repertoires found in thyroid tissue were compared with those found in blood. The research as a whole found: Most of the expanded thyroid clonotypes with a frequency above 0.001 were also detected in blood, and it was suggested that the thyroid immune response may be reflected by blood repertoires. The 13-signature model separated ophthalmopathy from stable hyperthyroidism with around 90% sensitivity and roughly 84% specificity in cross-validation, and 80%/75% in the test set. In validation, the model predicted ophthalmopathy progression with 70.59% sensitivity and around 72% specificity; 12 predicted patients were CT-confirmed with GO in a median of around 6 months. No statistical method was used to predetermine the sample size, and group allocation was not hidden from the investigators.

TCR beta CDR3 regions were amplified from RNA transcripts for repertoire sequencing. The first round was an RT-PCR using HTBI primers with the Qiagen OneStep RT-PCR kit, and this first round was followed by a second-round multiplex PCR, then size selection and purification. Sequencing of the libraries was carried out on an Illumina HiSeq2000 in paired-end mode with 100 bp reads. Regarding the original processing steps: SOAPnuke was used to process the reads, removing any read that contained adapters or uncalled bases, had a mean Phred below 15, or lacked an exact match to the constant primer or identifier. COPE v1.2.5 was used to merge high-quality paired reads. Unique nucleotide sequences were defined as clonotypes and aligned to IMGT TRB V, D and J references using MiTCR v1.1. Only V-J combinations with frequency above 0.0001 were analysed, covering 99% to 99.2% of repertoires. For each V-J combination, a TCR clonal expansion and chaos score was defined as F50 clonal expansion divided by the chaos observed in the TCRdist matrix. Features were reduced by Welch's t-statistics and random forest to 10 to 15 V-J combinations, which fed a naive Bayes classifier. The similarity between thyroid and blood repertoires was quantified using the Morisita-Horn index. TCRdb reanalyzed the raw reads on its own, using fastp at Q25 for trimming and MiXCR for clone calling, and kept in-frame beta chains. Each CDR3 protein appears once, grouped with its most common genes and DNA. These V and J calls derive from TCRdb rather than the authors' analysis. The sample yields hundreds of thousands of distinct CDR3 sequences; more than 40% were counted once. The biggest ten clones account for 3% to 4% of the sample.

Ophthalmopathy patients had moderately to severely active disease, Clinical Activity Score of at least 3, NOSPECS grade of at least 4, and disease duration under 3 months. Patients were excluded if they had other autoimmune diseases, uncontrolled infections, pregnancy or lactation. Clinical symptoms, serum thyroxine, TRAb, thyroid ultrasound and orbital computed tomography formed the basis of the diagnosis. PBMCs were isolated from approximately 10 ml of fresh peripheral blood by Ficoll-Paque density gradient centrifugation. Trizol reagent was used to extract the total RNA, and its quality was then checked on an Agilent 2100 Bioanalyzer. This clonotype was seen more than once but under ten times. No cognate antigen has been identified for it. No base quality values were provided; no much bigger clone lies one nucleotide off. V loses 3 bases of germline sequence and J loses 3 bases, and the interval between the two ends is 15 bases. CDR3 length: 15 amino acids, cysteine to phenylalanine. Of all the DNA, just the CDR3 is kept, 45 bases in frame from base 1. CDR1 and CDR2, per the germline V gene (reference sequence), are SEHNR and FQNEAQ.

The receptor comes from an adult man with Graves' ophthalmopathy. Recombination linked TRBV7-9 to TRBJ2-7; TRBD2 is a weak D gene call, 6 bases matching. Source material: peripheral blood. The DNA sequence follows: TGTGCCAGCAGCTTGGTAAGGAGGGGTAACTACGAGCAGTACTTC. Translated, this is CASSLVRRGNYEQYF.